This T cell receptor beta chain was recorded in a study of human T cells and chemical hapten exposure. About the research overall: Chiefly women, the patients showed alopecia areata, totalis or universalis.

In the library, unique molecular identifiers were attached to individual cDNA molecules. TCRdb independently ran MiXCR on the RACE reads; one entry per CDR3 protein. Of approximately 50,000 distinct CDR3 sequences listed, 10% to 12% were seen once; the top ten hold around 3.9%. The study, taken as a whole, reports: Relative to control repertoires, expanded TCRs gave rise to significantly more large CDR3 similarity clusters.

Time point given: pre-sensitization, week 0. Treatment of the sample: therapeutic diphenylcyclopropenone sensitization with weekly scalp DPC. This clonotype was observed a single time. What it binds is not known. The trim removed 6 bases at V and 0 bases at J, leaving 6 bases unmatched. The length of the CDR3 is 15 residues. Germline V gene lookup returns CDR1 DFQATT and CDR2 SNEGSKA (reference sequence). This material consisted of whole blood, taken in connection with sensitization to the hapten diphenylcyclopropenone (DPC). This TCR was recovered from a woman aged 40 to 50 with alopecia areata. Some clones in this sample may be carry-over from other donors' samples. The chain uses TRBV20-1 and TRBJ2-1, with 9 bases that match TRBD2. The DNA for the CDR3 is TGCAGTGCGAACAGACTAGCGGACTCCTACAATGAGCAGTTCTTC. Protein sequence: CSANRLADSYNEQFF.